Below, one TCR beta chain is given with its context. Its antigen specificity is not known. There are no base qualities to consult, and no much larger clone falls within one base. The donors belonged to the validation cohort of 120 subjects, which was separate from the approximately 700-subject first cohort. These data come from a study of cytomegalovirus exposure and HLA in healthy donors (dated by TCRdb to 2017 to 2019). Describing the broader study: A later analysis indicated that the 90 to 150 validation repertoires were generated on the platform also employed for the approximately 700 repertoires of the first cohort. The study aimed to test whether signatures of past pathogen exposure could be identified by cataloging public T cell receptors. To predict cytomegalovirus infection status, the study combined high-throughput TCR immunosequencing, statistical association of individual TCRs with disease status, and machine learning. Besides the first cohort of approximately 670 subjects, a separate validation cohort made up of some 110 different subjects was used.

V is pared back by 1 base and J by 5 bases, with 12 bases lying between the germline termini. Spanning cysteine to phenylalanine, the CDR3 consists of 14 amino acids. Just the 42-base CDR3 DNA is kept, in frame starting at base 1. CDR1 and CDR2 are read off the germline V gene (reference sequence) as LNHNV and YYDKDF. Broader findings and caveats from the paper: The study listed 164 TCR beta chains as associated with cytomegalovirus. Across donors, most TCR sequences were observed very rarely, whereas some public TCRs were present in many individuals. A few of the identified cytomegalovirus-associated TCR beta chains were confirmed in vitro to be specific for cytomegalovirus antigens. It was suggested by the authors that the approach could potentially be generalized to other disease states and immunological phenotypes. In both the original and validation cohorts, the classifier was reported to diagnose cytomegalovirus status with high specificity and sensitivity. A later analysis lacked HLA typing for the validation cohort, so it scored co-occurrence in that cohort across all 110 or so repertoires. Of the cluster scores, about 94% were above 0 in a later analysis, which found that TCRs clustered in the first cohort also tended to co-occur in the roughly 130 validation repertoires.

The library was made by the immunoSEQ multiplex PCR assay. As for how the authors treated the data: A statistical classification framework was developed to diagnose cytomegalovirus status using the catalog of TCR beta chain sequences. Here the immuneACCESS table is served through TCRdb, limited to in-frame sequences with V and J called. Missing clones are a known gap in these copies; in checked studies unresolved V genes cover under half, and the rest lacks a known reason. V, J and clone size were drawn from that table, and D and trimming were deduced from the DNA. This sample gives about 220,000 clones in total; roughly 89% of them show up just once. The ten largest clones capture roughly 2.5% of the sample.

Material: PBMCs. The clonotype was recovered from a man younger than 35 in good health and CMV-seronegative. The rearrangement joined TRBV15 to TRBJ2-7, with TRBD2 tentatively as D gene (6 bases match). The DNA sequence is TGTGCCACCAGCAGAGGGGGGGACTTAGACGAGCAGTACTTC. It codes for CATSRGGDLDEQYF.